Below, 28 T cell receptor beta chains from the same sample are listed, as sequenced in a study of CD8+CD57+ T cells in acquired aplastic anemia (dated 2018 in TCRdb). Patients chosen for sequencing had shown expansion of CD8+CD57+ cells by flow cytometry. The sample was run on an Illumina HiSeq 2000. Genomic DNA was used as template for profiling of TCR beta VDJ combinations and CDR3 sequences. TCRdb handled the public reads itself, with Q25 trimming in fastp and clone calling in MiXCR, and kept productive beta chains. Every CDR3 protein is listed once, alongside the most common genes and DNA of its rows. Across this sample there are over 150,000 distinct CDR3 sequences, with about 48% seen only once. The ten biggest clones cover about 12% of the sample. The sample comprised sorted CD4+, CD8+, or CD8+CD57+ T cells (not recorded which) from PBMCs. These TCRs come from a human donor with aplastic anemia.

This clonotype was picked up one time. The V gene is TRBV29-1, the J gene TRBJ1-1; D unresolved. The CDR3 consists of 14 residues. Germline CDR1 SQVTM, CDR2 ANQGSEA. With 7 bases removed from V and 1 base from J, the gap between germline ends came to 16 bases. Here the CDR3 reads CSATYQFGNTEAFF. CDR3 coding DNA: TGCAGCGCTACGTACCAGTTCGGGAACACTGAAGCTTTCTTT. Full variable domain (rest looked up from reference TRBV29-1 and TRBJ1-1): SAVISQKPSRDICQRGTSLTIQCQVDSQVTMMFWYRQQPGQSLTLIATANQGSEATYESGFVIDKFPISRPNLTFSTLTVSNMSPEDSSIYLCSATYQFGNTEAFFGQGTRLTVV.

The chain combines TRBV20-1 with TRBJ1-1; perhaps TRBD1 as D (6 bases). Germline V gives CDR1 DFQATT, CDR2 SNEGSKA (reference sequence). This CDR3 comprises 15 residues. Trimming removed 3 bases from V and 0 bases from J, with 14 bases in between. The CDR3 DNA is TGCAGTGCTAGTGGGTACCAGGGGATGAACACTGAAGCTTTCTTT. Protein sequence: CSASGYQGMNTEAFF.

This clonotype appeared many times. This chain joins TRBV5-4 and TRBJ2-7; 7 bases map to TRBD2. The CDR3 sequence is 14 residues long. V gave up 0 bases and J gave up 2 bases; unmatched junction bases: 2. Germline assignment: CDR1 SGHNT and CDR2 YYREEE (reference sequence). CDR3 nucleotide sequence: TGTGCCAGCAGCTTGGGGGAGGGACCCTACGAGCAGTACTTC. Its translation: CASSLGEGPYEQYF.

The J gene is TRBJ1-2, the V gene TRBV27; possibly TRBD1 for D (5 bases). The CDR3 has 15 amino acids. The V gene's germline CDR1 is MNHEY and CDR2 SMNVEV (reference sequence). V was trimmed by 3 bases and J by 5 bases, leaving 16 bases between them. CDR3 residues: CASSLAAGLPYGYTF. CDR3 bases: TGTGCCAGCAGTTTGGCTGCAGGGCTTCCTTATGGCTACACCTTC.

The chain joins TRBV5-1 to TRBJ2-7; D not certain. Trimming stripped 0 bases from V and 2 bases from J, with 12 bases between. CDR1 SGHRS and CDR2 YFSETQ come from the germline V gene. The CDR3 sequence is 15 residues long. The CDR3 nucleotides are TGCGCCAGCAGCTTGGAGGGCGGCATCGCCTACGAGCAGTACTTC. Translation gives CASSLEGGIAYEQYF.

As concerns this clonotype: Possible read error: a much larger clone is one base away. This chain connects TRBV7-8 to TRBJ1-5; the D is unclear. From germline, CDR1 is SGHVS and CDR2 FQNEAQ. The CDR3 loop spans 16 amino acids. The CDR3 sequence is CVSSAWTDSSNQPQHF. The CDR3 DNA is TGTGTCAGCAGCGCCTGGACGGACTCGAGCAATCAGCCCCAGCATTTT.

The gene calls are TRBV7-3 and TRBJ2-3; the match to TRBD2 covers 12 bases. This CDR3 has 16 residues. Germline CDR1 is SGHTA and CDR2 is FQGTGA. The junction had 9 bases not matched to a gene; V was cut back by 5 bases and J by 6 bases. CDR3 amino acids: CASSPQTSGGSDTQYF. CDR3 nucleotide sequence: TGTGCCAGCAGCCCACAGACTAGCGGGGGTTCGGATACGCAGTATTTT. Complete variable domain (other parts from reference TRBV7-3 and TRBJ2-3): GAGVSQTPSNKVTEKGKYVELRCDPISGHTALYWYRQSLGQGPEFLIYFQGTGAADDSGLPNDRFFAVRPEGSVSTLKIQRTERGDSAVYLCASSPQTSGGSDTQYFGPGTRLTVL.

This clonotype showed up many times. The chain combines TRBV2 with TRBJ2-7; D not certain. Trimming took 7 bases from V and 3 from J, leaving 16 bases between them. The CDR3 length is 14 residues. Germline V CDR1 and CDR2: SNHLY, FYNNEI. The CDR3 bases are TGTGCCAGCATGCCCACGGGCGAGTACTACGAGCAGTACTTC. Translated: CASMPTGEYYEQYF.

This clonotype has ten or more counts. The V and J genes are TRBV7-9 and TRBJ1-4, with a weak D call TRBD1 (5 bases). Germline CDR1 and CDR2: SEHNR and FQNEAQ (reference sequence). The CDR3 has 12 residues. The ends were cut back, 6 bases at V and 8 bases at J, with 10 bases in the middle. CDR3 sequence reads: CASRAGGEKLFF. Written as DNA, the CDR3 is TGTGCCAGCAGAGCGGGGGGAGAAAAACTGTTTTTT. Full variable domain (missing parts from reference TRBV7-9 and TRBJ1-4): DTGVSQNPRHKITKRGQNVTFRCDPISEHNRLYWYRQTLGQGPEFLTYFQNEAQLEKSRLLSDRFSAERPKGSFSTLEIQRTEQGDSAMYLCASRAGGEKLFFGSGTQLSVL.

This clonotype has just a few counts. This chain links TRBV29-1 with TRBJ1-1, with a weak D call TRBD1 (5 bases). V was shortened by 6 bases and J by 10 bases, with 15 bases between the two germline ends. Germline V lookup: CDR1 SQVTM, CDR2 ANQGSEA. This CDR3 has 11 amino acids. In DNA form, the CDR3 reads TGCAGCGTGCCCTTCGATGGGGGAGCTTTCTTT. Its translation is CSVPFDGGAFF.

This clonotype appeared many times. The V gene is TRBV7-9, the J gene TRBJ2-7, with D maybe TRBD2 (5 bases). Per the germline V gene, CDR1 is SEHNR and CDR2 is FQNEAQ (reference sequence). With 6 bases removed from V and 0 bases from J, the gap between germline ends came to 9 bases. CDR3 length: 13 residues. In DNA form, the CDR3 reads TGTGCCAGCAGGCCGGGATCCTCCTACGAGCAGTACTTC. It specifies CASRPGSSYEQYF.

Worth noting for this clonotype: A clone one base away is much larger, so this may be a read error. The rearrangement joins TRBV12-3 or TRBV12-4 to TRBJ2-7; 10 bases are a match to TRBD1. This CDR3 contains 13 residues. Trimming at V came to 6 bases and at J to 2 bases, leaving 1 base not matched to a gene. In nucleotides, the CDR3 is TGTGCCAGCAGAGGGACAGGGGCCTACGAGCAGTACTTC. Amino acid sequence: CASRGTGAYEQYF.

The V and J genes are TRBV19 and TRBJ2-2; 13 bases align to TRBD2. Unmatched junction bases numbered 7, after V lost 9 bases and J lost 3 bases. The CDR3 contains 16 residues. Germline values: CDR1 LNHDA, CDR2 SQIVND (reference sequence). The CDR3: CASRPGTSGDTGELFF. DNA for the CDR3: TGTGCCAGCAGACCCGGGACTAGCGGGGACACCGGGGAGCTGTTTTTT. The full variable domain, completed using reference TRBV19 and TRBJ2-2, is DGGITQSPKYLFRKEGQNVTLSCEQNLNHDAMYWYRQDPGQGLRLIYYSQIVNDFQKGDIAEGYSVSREKKESFPLTVTSAQKNPTAFYLCASRPGTSGDTGELFFGEGSRLTVL.

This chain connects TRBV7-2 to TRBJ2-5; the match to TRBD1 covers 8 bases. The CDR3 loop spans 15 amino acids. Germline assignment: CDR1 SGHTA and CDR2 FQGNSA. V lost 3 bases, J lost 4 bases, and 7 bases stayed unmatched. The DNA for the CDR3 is TGTGCCAGCAGCTTTCTCAGGGGGCAGCGAGAGACCCAGTACTTC. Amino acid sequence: CASSFLRGQRETQYF.

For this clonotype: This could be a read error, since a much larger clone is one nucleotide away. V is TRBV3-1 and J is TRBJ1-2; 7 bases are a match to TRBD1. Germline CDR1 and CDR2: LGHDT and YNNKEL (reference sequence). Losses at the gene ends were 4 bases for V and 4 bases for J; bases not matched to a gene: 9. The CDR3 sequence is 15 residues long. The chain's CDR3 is CASSPSSTGIYGYTF. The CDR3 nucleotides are TGTGCCAGCAGCCCCTCCTCGACAGGGATCTATGGCTACACCTTC.

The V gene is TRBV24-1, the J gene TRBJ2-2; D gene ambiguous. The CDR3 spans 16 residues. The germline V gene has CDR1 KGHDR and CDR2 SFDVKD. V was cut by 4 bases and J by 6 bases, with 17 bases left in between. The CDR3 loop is CATSDPAPLGAGELFF. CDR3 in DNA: TGTGCCACCAGTGACCCTGCCCCCCTCGGCGCCGGGGAGCTGTTTTTT.

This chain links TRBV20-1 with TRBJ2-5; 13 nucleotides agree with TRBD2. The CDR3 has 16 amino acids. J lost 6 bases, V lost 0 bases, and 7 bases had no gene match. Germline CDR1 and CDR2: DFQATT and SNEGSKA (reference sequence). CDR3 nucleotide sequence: TGCAGTGCTAGAGATCGGACTAGCGGGGGACTGAAGACCCAGTACTTC. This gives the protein CSARDRTSGGLKTQYF.

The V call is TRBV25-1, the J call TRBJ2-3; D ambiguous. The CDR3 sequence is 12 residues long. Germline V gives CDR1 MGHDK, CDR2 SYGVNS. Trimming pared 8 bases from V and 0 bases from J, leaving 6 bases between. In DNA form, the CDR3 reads TGTGCCAGCTACGCAAGCACAGATACGCAGTATTTT. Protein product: CASYASTDTQYF. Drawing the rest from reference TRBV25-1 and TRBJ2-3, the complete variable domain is EADIYQTPRYLVIGTGKKITLECSQTMGHDKMYWYQQDPGMELHLIHYSYGVNSTEKGDLSSESTVSRIRTEHFPLTLESARPSHTSQYLCASYASTDTQYFGPGTRLTVL.

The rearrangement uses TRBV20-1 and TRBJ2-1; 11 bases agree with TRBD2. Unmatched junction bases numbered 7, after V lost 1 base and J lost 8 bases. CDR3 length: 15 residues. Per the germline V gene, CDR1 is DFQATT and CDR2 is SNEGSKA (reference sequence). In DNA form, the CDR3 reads TGCAGTGCTAGAGGGGGACTAGCGGACTCCGATGAGCAGTTCTTC. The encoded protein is CSARGGLADSDEQFF.

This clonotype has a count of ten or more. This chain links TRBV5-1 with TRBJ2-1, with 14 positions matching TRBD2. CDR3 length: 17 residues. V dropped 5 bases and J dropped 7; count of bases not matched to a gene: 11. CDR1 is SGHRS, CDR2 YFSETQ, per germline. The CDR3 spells CASSPGAGLAGENEQFF. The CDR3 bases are TGCGCCAGCAGTCCTGGAGCGGGACTAGCGGGGGAGAATGAGCAGTTCTTC.

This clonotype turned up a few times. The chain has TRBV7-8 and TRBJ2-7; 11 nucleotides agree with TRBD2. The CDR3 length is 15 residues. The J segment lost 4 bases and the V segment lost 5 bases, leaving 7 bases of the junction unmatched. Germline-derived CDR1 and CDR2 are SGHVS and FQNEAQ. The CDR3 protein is CASSPLSGRAYEQYF. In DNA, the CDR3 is TGTGCCAGCAGCCCACTTAGCGGGAGGGCATACGAGCAGTACTTC.

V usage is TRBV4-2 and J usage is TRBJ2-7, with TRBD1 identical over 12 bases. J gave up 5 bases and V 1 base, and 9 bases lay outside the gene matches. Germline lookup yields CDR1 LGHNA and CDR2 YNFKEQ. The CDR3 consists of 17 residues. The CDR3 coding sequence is TGTGCCAGCAGCCAAGTCTGGGGGGACAGGGGGCTCCACGAGCAGTACTTC. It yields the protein CASSQVWGDRGLHEQYF.

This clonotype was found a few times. CDR3 loop: CASTGDRGQGYTF. In nucleotides, the CDR3 is TGTGCCAGCACGGGGGACAGGGGGCAAGGCTACACCTTC. V usage is TRBV2 and J usage is TRBJ1-2, with TRBD1 matching over 12 bases. This CDR3 has 13 amino acids. Germline V lookup: CDR1 SNHLY, CDR2 FYNNEI. Trimming cost V 7 bases and J 8 bases; bases outside gene matches: 5. The full variable domain, rest sourced from reference TRBV2 and TRBJ1-2, is EPEVTQTPSHQVTQMGQEVILRCVPISNHLYFYWYRQILGQKVEFLVSFYNNEISEKSEIFDDQFSVERPDGSNFTLKIRSTKLEDSAMYFCASTGDRGQGYTFGSGTRLTVV.

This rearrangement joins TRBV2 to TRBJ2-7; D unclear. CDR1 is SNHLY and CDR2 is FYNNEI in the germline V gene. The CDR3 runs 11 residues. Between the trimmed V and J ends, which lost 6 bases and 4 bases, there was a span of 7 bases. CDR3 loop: CASRESYEQYF. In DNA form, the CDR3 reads TGTGCCAGCAGGGAATCTTACGAGCAGTACTTC.

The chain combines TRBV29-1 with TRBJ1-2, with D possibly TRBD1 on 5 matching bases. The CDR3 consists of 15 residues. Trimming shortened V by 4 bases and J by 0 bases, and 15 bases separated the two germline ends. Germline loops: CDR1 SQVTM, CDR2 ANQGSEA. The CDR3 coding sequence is TGCAGCGTTGGGGTGGGGCAGGGAGCTAACTATGGCTACACCTTC. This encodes CSVGVGQGANYGYTF.

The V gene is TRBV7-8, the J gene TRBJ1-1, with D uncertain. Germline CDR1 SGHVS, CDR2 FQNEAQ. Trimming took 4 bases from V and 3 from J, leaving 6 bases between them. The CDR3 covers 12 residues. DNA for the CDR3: TGTGCCAGCAGCTCAGCGGACACTGAAGCTTTCTTT. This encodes CASSSADTEAFF.

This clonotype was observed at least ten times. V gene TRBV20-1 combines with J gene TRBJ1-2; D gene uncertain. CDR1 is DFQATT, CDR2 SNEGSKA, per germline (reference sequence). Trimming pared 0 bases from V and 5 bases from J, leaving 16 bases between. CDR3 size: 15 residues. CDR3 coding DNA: TGCAGTGCTAGAGATAGGGCAGAGGCCCGATATGGCTACACCTTC. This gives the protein CSARDRAEARYGYTF.

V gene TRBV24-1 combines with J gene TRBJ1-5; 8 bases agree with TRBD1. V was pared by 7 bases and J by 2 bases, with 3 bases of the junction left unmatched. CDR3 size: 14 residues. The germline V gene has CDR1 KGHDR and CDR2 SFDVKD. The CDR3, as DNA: TGTGCCACCAGCCCGGACAGGGGCAATCAGCCCCAGCATTTT. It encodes CATSPDRGNQPQHF.